The subject of this entry is one TCR beta chain. The antigen is unknown. This may be a read error: a much more frequent sequence differs by one nucleotide. These data belong to a study of blood T cells in healthy people across ages. Sample-barcoded 5' priming and a J-beta primer mix drove a second PCR of roughly 7 to 11 cycles. Through a template-switch adaptor with 12 random nucleotides, each cDNA molecule received a tag. A single record per CDR3 protein comes from TCRdb applying MiXCR to the 5' RACE reads. The sample gives under 800,000 distinct CDR3 sequences, approximately 43% of which show up once; more than 20% is in the top ten. Study-wide points: The study regarded diversity estimates from one million T cells as underestimates.

The TCR originated in a woman aged 55-69 years in good health. Material: blood.

The CDR3 is CASSWDRGEGETQFF. The CDR3 DNA is TGTGCCAGCAGCTGGGACAGGGGAGAAGGAGAGACCCAGTTCTTC. The V call is TRBV6-1, the J call TRBJ2-1, with TRBD1 matching over 10 bases. The ends lost 6 bases at V and 13 bases at J; junction bases unmatched: 15. The CDR3 extends over 15 amino acids. Germline CDR1 MNHNS, CDR2 SASEGT.